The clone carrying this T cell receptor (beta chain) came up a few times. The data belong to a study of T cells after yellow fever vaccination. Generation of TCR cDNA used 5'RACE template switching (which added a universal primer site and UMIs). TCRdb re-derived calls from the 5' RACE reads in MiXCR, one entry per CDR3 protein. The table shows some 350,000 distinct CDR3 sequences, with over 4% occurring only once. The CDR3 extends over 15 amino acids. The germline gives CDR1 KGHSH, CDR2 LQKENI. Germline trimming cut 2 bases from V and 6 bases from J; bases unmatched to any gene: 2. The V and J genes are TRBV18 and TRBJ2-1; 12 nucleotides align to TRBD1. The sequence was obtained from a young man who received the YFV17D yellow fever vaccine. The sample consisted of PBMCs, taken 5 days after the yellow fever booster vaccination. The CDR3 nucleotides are TGTGCCAGCTCACCAAGGGACAGGGGGCTCAATGAGCAGTTCTTC. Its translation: CASSPRDRGLNEQFF. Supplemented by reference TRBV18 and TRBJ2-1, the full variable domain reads NAGVMQNPRHLVRRRGQEARLRCSPMKGHSHVYWYRQLPEEGLKFMVYLQKENIIDESGMPKERFSAEFPKEGPSILRIQQVVRGDSAAYFCASSPRDRGLNEQFFGPGTRLTVL.